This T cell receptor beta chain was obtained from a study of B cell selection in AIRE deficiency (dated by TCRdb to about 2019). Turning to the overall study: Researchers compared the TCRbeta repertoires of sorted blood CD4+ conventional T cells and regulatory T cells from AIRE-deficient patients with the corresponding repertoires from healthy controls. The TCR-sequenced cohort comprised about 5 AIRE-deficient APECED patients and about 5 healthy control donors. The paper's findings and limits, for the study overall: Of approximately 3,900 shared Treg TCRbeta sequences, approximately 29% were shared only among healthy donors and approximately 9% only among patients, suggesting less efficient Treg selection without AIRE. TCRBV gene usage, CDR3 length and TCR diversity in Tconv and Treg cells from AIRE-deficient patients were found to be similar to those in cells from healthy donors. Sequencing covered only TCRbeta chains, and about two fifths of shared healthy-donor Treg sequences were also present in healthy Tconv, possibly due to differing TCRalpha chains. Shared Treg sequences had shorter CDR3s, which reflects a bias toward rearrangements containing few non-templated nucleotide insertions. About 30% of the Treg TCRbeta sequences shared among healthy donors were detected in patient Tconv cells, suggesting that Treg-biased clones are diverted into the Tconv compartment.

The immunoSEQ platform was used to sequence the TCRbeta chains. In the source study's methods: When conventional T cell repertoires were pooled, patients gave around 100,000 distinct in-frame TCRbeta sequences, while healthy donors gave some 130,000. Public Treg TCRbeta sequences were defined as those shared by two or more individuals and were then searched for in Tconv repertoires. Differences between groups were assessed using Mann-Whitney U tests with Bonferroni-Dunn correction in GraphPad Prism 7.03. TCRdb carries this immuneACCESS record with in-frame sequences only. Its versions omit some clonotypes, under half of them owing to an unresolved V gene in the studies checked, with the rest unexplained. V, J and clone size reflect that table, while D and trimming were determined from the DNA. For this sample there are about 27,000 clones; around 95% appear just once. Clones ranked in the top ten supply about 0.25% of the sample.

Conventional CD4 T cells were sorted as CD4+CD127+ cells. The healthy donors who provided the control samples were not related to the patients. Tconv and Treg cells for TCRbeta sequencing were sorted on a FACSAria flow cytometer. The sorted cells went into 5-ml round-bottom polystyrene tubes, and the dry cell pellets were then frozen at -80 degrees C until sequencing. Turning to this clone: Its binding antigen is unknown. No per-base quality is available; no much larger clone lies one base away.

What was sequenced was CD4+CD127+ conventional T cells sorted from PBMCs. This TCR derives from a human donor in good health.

The CDR3 amino acid sequence is: CATSGSMNTEAFF. At the DNA level, the sequence is TGTGCCACTTCGGGATCCATGAACACTGAAGCTTTCTTT. The rearranged chain carries TRBV2 and TRBJ1-1, with the D gene not clear enough to name. From its cysteine to its phenylalanine, the CDR3 spans 13 amino acids. Left in the record is the CDR3 DNA by itself, 39 bases read in frame from the first base. CDR1 and CDR2 (SNHLY, FYNNEI) derive from the germline V gene. The germline ends are 12 bases apart after V is trimmed by 10 bases and J by 0 bases. Supplemented by the reference TRBV2 and TRBJ1-1 proteins around the CDR3, the complete variable domain is EPEVTQTPSHQVTQMGQEVILRCVPISNHLYFYWYRQILGQKVEFLVSFYNNEISEKSEIFDDQFSVERPDGSNFTLKIRSTKLEDSAMYFCATSGSMNTEAFFGQGTRLTVV.